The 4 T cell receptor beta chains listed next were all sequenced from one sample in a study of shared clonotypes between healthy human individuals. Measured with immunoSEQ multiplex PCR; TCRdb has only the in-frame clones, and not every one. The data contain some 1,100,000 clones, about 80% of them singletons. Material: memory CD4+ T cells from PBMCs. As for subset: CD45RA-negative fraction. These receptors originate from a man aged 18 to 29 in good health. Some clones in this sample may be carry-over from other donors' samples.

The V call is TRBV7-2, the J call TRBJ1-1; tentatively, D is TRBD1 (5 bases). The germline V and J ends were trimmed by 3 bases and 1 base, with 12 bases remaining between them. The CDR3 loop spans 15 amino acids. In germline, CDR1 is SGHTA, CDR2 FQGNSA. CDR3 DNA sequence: TGTGCCAGCAGCTTTTTGCGGGGGAGGAACACTGAAGCTTTCTTT. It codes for CASSFLRGRNTEAFF.

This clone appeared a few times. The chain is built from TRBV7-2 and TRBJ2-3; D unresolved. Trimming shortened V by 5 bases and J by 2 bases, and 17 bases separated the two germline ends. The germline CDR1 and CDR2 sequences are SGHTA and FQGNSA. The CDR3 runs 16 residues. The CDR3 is CASSPLWVGPTDTQYF. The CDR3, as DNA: TGTGCCAGCAGCCCACTGTGGGTGGGCCCCACAGATACGCAGTATTTT.

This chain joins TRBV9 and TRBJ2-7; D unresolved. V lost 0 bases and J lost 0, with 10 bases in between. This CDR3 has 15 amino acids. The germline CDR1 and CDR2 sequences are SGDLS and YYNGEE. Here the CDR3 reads CASSVEADPSYEQYF. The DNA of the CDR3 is TGTGCCAGCAGCGTAGAGGCGGACCCCTCCTACGAGCAGTACTTC.

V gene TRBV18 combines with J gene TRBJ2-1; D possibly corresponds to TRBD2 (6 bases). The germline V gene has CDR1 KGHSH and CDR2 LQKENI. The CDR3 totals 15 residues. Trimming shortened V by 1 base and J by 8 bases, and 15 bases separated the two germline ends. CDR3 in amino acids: CASSPRHSGSDEQFF. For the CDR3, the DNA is TGTGCCAGCTCACCACGGCATTCCGGGAGCGATGAGCAGTTCTTC.